The 30 T cell receptor beta chains below all came from one sample that was sequenced in a study of OX40 agonist ivuxolimab in advanced cancers. Some clones are missing from TCRdb's copy, which holds only in-frame ones; the method was immunoSEQ multiplex PCR. The table includes 10,000 to 15,000 clones, about 76% detected once. The source was CD4+ or CD8+ T cells sorted from blood, collected in a trial of the OX40 agonist ivuxolimab. The receptors derive from an adult with an advanced solid tumor such as melanoma, head and neck, liver or kidney cancer.

This chain connects TRBV19 to TRBJ2-7; unclear D gene. Germline lookup yields CDR1 LNHDA and CDR2 SQIVND (reference sequence). The CDR3 is made up of 13 amino acids. V was trimmed by 6 bases and J by 0 bases, leaving 9 bases between them. This CDR3 is CASRAGSSYEQYF. CDR3 coding DNA: TGTGCCAGTAGGGCAGGTTCCTCCTACGAGCAGTACTTC.

The chain employs TRBV9 and TRBJ2-7; D possibly corresponds to TRBD1 (5 bases). The CDR3 sequence is 14 residues long. Trimming left V 0 bases short and J 2 bases short, with 9 bases between. Germline loops: CDR1 SGDLS, CDR2 YYNGEE. CDR3 sequence: CASSVGRTPYEQYF. The DNA for the CDR3 is TGTGCCAGCAGCGTAGGCCGGACACCCTACGAGCAGTACTTC.

This chain connects TRBV14 to TRBJ2-6; unclear D gene. The germline CDR1 and CDR2 sequences are SGHDN and FVKESK. Trimming stripped 6 bases from V and 2 bases from J, with 5 bases between. This CDR3 is 13 amino acids long. The CDR3 protein is CASRRTGANVLTF. The CDR3 DNA sequence: TGTGCCAGCAGGCGGACTGGGGCCAACGTCCTGACTTTC.

The chain links TRBV11-2 to TRBJ2-1, with a possible D match to TRBD2 (5 bases). Trimming took off 1 base at V and 7 bases at J, with 11 bases between the two ends. Germline assignment: CDR1 SGHAT and CDR2 FQNNGV. This CDR3 is built from 14 residues. CDR3 protein: CASSLVHSGNEQFF. CDR3 coding DNA: TGTGCCAGCAGCTTAGTCCACAGCGGAAATGAGCAGTTCTTC.

CDR3 residues: CASSLGVGGLVGTDTQYF. The CDR3 DNA sequence: TGTGCCAGCAGCTTGGGTGTCGGAGGCTTGGTGGGCACAGATACGCAGTATTTT. This chain joins TRBV5-6 and TRBJ2-3, with D possibly matching TRBD2 (5 bases). The CDR3 consists of 18 residues. Germline V gene sequence: CDR1 SGHDT, CDR2 YYEEEE. Trimming took off 0 bases at V and 1 base at J, with 18 bases between the two ends. The whole variable domain, remainder taken from reference TRBV5-6 and TRBJ2-3, is DAGVTQSPTHLIKTRGQQVTLRCSPKSGHDTVSWYQQALGQGPQFIFQYYEEEERQRGNFPDRFSGHQFPNYSSELNVNALLLGDSALYLCASSLGVGGLVGTDTQYFGPGTRLTVL.

This clone has just a few counts. The chain links TRBV4-3 to TRBJ1-1, with D unresolved. V lost 0 bases, J lost 3 bases, and 5 bases lay in between. The CDR3 extends over 13 amino acids. CDR1 and CDR2 (germline): LGHNA, YSLEER. The CDR3 spells CASSQDSYTEAFF. The CDR3 DNA sequence: TGCGCCAGCAGCCAAGACTCATACACTGAAGCTTTCTTT.

This clone was counted between two and nine times. The rearrangement links TRBV11-2 to TRBJ2-7; TRBD1 matches at 7 bases. Germline CDR1 reads SGHAT; CDR2 reads FQNNGV. The V segment lost 4 bases and the J segment 0 bases; nucleotides outside the gene matches: 12. The length of the CDR3 is 17 residues. Here the CDR3 DNA reads TGTGCCAGCAGCTCCTCCTCAGGGGGAATAAGCTCCTACGAGCAGTACTTC. Translation: CASSSSSGGISSYEQYF.

V and J are TRBV5-6 and TRBJ2-5, with D possibly matching TRBD1 (7 bases). Trimming cost V 3 bases and J 3 bases, with 18 bases left between them. The germline CDR1 and CDR2 sequences are SGHDT and YYEEEE. The CDR3 loop spans 16 amino acids. In nucleotides, the CDR3 is TGTGCCAGCAGCTCACGACAGGGAGGTTTCGAAGAGACCCAGTACTTC. Its translation is CASSSRQGGFEETQYF.

V and J are TRBV9 and TRBJ2-7; 8 nucleotides agree with TRBD2. Germline V gene lookup returns CDR1 SGDLS and CDR2 YYNGEE. This CDR3 has 14 amino acids. Trimming cost V 4 bases and J 12 bases; bases outside gene matches: 15. The chain's CDR3 is CASSPQGTRFPRYF. Here the CDR3 DNA reads TGTGCCAGCAGCCCCCAAGGGACTAGATTCCCCAGGTACTTC. Full variable domain (remainder filled in from reference TRBV9 and TRBJ2-7): DSGVTQTPKHLITATGQRVTLRCSPRSGDLSVYWYQQSLDQGLQFLIQYYNGEERAKGNILERFSAQQFPDLHSELNLSSLELGDSALYFCASSPQGTRFPRYFGPGTRLTVT.

The chain combines TRBV25-1 with TRBJ1-2; D call uncertain. The CDR3 covers 12 residues. V lost 4 bases and J lost 3, with 6 bases in between. CDR1 and CDR2 (germline): MGHDK, SYGVNS. The chain's CDR3 is CASSAPHYGYTF. CDR3 in DNA: TGTGCCAGCAGTGCACCTCACTATGGCTACACCTTC.

The genes are TRBV11-2 and TRBJ2-7; D is ambiguous. The V and J ends lost 4 bases and 2 bases respectively, with 15 bases between them. The CDR3 loop spans 15 amino acids. Germline CDR1 is SGHAT and CDR2 is FQNNGV. CDR3 in amino acids: CASSSVSLPPYEQYF. CDR3 DNA: TGTGCCAGCAGCTCCGTAAGTCTACCTCCCTACGAGCAGTACTTC.

This clone was seen a single time. The V gene is TRBV6-5, the J gene TRBJ1-1; no firm D call. V lost 0 bases and J lost 13, with 18 bases in between. Germline V gives CDR1 MNHEY, CDR2 SVGAGI. This CDR3 is built from 14 residues. The DNA of the CDR3 is TGTGCCAGCAGTTACTCGACGAGGGAACTGTTGGTTTTCTTT. This translates into CASSYSTRELLVFF.

The chain combines TRBV2 with TRBJ2-1; D not certain. The CDR3 spans 11 residues. V lost 6 bases and J lost 6, with 6 bases in between. Germline V gene lookup returns CDR1 SNHLY and CDR2 FYNNEI. The CDR3 region is CASRDINEQFF. DNA for the CDR3: TGTGCCAGCAGAGACATCAATGAGCAGTTCTTC.

The gene calls are TRBV7-2 and TRBJ2-7; 10 nucleotides agree with TRBD2. Trimming took 7 bases from V and 5 from J; bases not matched to a gene: 8. Germline CDR1 is SGHTA and CDR2 is FQGNSA. The CDR3 runs to 14 residues. The CDR3: CASIPLAGEDEQYF. The CDR3 DNA reads as TGTGCCAGCATCCCGCTAGCGGGAGAGGACGAGCAGTACTTC.

The J gene is TRBJ2-6, the V gene TRBV27; D gene uncertain. The V end was cut by 7 bases, the J end by 0 bases, with 7 bases between. The CDR3 loop spans 14 amino acids. Germline V gives CDR1 MNHEY, CDR2 SMNVEV (reference sequence). The CDR3, as DNA: TGTGCCAGCAATGATTTCTCTGGGGCCAACGTCCTGACTTTC. Residues: CASNDFSGANVLTF.

This chain connects TRBV11-1 to TRBJ2-7; no definite D call. Trimming took 1 base from V and 3 from J, leaving 7 bases between them. The CDR3 covers 13 residues. Germline loops: CDR1 SGHAT, CDR2 FQDESV (reference sequence). The CDR3 spells CASSLGQLYEQYF. DNA for the CDR3: TGTGCCAGCAGCTTAGGGCAGCTCTACGAGCAGTACTTC.

This clone was seen more than once but under ten times. The chain combines TRBV10-1 with TRBJ2-7, with D possibly being TRBD2 (6 bases). V lost 3 bases and J 3 bases, leaving 15 bases between the germline ends. CDR1 and CDR2 (germline): WNHNN, SYGVQD (reference sequence). The CDR3 loop spans 15 amino acids. The CDR3 loop is CASSEGIWEVYEQYF. In DNA form, the CDR3 reads TGCGCCAGCAGTGAAGGTATCTGGGAGGTCTACGAGCAGTACTTC.

The rearrangement links TRBV6-1 to TRBJ2-7, with D perhaps TRBD1 (5 bases). V lost 7 bases and J lost 5, with 15 bases in between. Germline lookup yields CDR1 MNHNS and CDR2 SASEGT. The CDR3 spans 13 residues. CDR3 sequence (DNA): TGTGCCAGCAACCAAAGGGGTTTTCACGAGCAGTACTTC. Translated, it gives CASNQRGFHEQYF.

The chain links TRBV28 to TRBJ1-2; D might be TRBD1 (6 bases). From germline, CDR1 is MDHEN and CDR2 SYDVKM. The CDR3 has 16 amino acids. V lost 4 bases, J lost 4 bases, and 19 bases lay in between. The DNA of the CDR3 is TGTGCCAGCAGTTGGCGCCCCACAGGGTTCCCCTATGGCTACACCTTC. Translating it yields CASSWRPTGFPYGYTF.

The V call is TRBV10-1, the J call TRBJ2-3; D is ambiguous. The germline V gene encodes CDR1 WNHNN and CDR2 SYGVQD (reference sequence). CDR3 size: 12 residues. With 5 bases removed from V and 2 bases from J, the gap between germline ends came to 5 bases. This chain's CDR3 is CASSTTTDTQYF. The CDR3 coding sequence is TGCGCCAGCAGTACAACCACAGATACGCAGTATTTT.

V and J are TRBV7-2 and TRBJ1-2; D possibly corresponds to TRBD1 (6 bases). Germline V gene data show CDR1 as SGHTA and CDR2 as FQGNSA. The CDR3 covers 16 residues. Trimming cost V 1 base and J 3 bases, with 15 bases left between them. CDR3 sequence: CASSLDRSGAYYGYTF. As DNA, the CDR3 is TGTGCCAGCAGCTTAGATCGGTCGGGGGCTTACTATGGCTACACCTTC.

The table lists this clone with a few counts. This chain links TRBV30 with TRBJ1-3; D is uncertain. CDR1 is GTSNPN, CDR2 SVGIG, per germline (reference sequence). The CDR3 contains 11 residues. Trimming shortened V by 5 bases and J by 7 bases, and 9 bases separated the two germline ends. The CDR3 nucleotides are TGTGCCTGGGAGCGGGCCAACACCATATATTTT. It is translated as CAWERANTIYF.

The rearrangement uses TRBV27 and TRBJ2-5; TRBD2 matches at 7 bases. The J segment lost 2 bases and the V segment lost 7 bases, leaving 16 bases of the junction unmatched. CDR1 and CDR2 (germline): MNHEY, SMNVEV (reference sequence). CDR3 length: 17 amino acids. CDR3 region: CASIYRGDPGPQETQYF. The DNA of the CDR3 is TGTGCCAGCATCTACCGGGGGGATCCCGGGCCGCAAGAGACCCAGTACTTC.

The V gene is TRBV7-2, the J gene TRBJ2-1; possible D gene TRBD1, 6 bases. Trimming pared 5 bases from V and 5 bases from J, leaving 10 bases between. The CDR3 runs to 13 residues. Germline CDR1 SGHTA, CDR2 FQGNSA. For the CDR3, the DNA is TGTGCCAGCAGCACGAGGGACAACAATGAGCAGTTCTTC. It encodes CASSTRDNNEQFF. Using reference TRBV7-2 and TRBJ2-1 for the parts outside the CDR3, the full variable domain is GAGVSQSPSNKVTEKGKDVELRCDPISGHTALYWYRQSLGQGLEFLIYFQGNSAPDKSGLPSDRFSAERTGGSVSTLTIQRTQQEDSAVYLCASSTRDNNEQFFGPGTRLTVL.

This clone is medium-sized (0.01 to 0.1%) within its sample. The chain combines TRBV5-5 with TRBJ2-1; a weak D match, TRBD2 (5 bases). Germline CDR1 reads SGHKS; CDR2 reads YYEKEE (reference sequence). CDR3 size: 15 residues. The germline V and J ends were trimmed by 4 bases and 0 bases, with 11 bases remaining between them. The CDR3 loop reads CASSRTASSYNEQFF. DNA of the CDR3: TGTGCCAGCAGCAGGACTGCTAGCTCCTACAATGAGCAGTTCTTC.

The sample holds one count of this clone. The chain recombines TRBV7-9 with TRBJ2-3; tentatively, D is TRBD2 (5 bases). V was clipped by 8 bases and J by 1 base, with 7 bases between them. The CDR3 totals 12 residues. Germline V gene lookup returns CDR1 SEHNR and CDR2 FQNEAQ (reference sequence). CDR3 region: CASLARTDTQYF. CDR3 DNA sequence: TGTGCCAGCCTAGCTCGCACAGATACGCAGTATTTT. Together with reference TRBV7-9 and TRBJ2-3, the CDR3 gives the full variable domain: DTGVSQNPRHKITKRGQNVTFRCDPISEHNRLYWYRQTLGQGPEFLTYFQNEAQLEKSRLLSDRFSAERPKGSFSTLEIQRTEQGDSAMYLCASLARTDTQYFGPGTRLTVL.

This chain connects TRBV11-1 to TRBJ1-1; 10 positions agree with TRBD1. Germline assignment: CDR1 SGHAT and CDR2 FQDESV (reference sequence). Germline trimming cut 5 bases from V and 10 bases from J; bases unmatched to any gene: 10. CDR3 size: 14 residues. CDR3 sequence: CASSPEGTGVGAFF. The CDR3 DNA reads as TGTGCCAGCAGCCCGGAGGGGACAGGGGTAGGAGCTTTCTTT.

The rearrangement links TRBV9 to TRBJ1-2, with 9 bases identical to TRBD1. Unmatched junction bases numbered 5, after V lost 3 bases and J lost 2 bases. CDR1 and CDR2 from the germline V gene are SGDLS and YYNGEE. The CDR3 length is 15 residues. The CDR3 loop reads CASSGTGDGNYGYTF. CDR3 bases: TGTGCCAGCAGCGGGACAGGGGACGGGAACTATGGCTACACCTTC.

This clone was observed a handful of times. The rearrangement uses TRBV25-1 and TRBJ2-7; D remains unclear. Trimming removed 4 bases from V and 0 bases from J, with 1 base in between. Germline values: CDR1 MGHDK, CDR2 SYGVNS. The CDR3 has 11 residues. CDR3 nucleotide sequence: TGTGCCAGCAGTGGCTCCTACGAGCAGTACTTC. This translates into CASSGSYEQYF.

The chain uses TRBV27 and TRBJ1-5; D gene uncertain. CDR1 is MNHEY, CDR2 SMNVEV, per germline (reference sequence). This CDR3 is 14 amino acids long. V was clipped by 4 bases and J by 5 bases, with 12 bases between them. CDR3 residues: CASSSHTEHQPQHF. Here the CDR3 DNA reads TGTGCCAGCAGTTCCCACACAGAGCATCAGCCCCAGCATTTT.